The 7 T cell receptor beta chains in this list originate from one sample, sequenced in a study of blood T cell repertoires in COVID-19. Profiling relied on immunoSEQ multiplex PCR, and the TCRdb table lists in-frame clones only, not all of them. The sample has 85,000 to 100,000 clones, 84% seen once. The sample taken for sequencing was peripheral blood. Every receptor here comes from a woman aged 55-69 years with acute or convalescent COVID-19.

The rearrangement uses TRBV19 and TRBJ1-5; 7 bases fit TRBD1. The V segment lost 1 base and the J segment 6 bases; nucleotides outside the gene matches: 6. The germline V gene encodes CDR1 LNHDA and CDR2 SQIVND (reference sequence). The CDR3 totals 15 residues. CDR3: CASSIVQGFSQPQHF. CDR3 coding DNA: TGTGCCAGTAGTATAGTACAGGGGTTTAGTCAGCCCCAGCATTTT.

The chain links TRBV30 to TRBJ1-1; TRBD1 aligns across 7 bases. After removal of 0 bases from V and 5 bases from J, the junction contained 6 bases not matched to a gene. The germline V gene encodes CDR1 GTSNPN and CDR2 SVGIG (reference sequence). The CDR3 covers 14 residues. The CDR3 nucleotides read TGTGCCTGGAGTGTAGGCAGGGGGTTGACTGAAGCTTTCTTT. Amino acids: CAWSVGRGLTEAFF.

The gene calls are TRBV29-1 and TRBJ2-1; the match to TRBD1 covers 9 bases. CDR3 length equals 15 residues. Germline trimming cut 5 bases from V and 0 bases from J; bases unmatched to any gene: 5. Per germline, CDR1 SQVTM and CDR2 ANQGSEA. CDR3: CSVSPQGASYNEQFF. The CDR3 DNA is TGCAGCGTTTCACCACAGGGGGCCTCCTACAATGAGCAGTTCTTC.

The V and J genes are TRBV9 and TRBJ1-1; D remains ambiguous. Deletions cut 1 base from V and 1 base from J, with 5 bases between. The length of the CDR3 is 13 residues. Germline V gene data show CDR1 as SGDLS and CDR2 as YYNGEE. CDR3 coding DNA: TGTGCCAGCAGCGTATACGGGAACACTGAAGCTTTCTTT. This gives the protein CASSVYGNTEAFF.

This clone was counted only a few times. The rearrangement joins TRBV4-1 to TRBJ1-3, with a weak D call TRBD1 (5 bases). V was pared by 0 bases and J by 4 bases, with 16 bases between. CDR1 and CDR2 (germline): MGHRA, YSYEKL. The CDR3 consists of 17 residues. The DNA for the CDR3 is TGCGCCAGCAGCCAAGATCAAGGGGTCTTTTTGGGAAACACCATATATTTT. This codes for CASSQDQGVFLGNTIYF.

J is TRBJ2-2 and V is TRBV11-2; TRBD1 agrees at 8 bases. Germline-derived CDR1 and CDR2 are SGHAT and FQNNGV. V lost 4 bases, J lost 3 bases, and 4 bases stayed unmatched. The CDR3 spans 15 residues. CDR3 residues: CASSSQGADTGELFF. As DNA, the CDR3 is TGTGCCAGCAGCTCTCAGGGGGCAGACACCGGGGAGCTGTTTTTT.

This clone has a handful of counts. The V gene is TRBV7-9, the J gene TRBJ2-2; 9 nucleotides line up with TRBD2. The J segment lost 2 bases and the V segment lost 5 bases, leaving 6 bases of the junction unmatched. The V gene's germline CDR1 is SEHNR and CDR2 FQNEAQ (reference sequence). The CDR3 has 16 residues. CDR3 sequence: CASSLLAGSNTGELFF. The DNA for the CDR3 is TGTGCCAGCAGCCTCCTAGCGGGGAGTAACACCGGGGAGCTGTTTTTT.